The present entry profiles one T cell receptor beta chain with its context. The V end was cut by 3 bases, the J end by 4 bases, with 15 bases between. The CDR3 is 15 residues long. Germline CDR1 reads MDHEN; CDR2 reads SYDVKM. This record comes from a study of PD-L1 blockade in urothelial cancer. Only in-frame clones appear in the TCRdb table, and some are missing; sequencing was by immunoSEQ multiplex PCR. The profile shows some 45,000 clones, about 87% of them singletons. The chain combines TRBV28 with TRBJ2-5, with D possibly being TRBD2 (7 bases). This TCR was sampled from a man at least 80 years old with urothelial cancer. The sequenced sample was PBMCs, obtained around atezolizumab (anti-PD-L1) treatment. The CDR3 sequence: CASSFGGGVGETQYF. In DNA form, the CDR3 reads TGTGCCAGCAGTTTTGGAGGGGGGGTAGGAGAGACCCAGTACTTC.